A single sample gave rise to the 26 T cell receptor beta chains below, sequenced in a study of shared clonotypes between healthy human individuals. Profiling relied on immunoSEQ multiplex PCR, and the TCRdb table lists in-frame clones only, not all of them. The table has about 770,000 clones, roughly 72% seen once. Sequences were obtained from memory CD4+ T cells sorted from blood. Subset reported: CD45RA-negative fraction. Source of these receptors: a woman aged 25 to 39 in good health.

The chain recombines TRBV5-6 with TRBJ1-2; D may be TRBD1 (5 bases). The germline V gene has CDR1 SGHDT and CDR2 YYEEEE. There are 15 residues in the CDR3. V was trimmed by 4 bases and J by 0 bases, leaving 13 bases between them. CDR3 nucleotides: TGTGCCAGCAGCGGTTCCGGGGGAGCTAACTATGGCTACACCTTC. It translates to CASSGSGGANYGYTF.

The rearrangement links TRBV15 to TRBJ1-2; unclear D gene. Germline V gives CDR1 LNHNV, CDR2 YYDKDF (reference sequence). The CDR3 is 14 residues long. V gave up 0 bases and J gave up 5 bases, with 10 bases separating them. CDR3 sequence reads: CATSRDDLGYGYTF. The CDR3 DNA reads TGTGCCACCAGCAGAGATGATTTGGGTTATGGCTACACCTTC.

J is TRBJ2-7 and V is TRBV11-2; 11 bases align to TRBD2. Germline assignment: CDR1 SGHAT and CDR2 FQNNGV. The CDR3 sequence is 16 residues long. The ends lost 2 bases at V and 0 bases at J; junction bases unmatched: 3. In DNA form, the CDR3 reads TGTGCCAGCAGCTTATTTGGGACTAGCGGCTCCTACGAGCAGTACTTC. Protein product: CASSLFGTSGSYEQYF.

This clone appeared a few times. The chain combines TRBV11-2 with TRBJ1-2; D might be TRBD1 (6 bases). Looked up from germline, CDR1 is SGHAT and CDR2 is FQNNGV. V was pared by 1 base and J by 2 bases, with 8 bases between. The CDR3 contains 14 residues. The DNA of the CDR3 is TGTGCCAGCAGCTTAGGGGACACCAACTATGGCTACACCTTC. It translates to CASSLGDTNYGYTF.

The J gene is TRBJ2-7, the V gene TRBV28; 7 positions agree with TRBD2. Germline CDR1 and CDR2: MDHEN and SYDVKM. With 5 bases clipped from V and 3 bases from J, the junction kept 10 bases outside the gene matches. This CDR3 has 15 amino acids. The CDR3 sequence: CASSPPTSRSYEQYF. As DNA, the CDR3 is TGTGCCAGCAGTCCCCCGACTAGCAGAAGCTACGAGCAGTACTTC.

CDR3 amino acids: CASSDLNYGYTF. Here the CDR3 DNA reads TGTGCCTCATCGGACCTAAACTATGGCTACACCTTC. V is TRBV28 and J is TRBJ1-2; D unclear. Germline assignment: CDR1 MDHEN and CDR2 SYDVKM. There are 12 residues in the CDR3. V was pared by 11 bases and J by 2 bases, with 12 bases between.

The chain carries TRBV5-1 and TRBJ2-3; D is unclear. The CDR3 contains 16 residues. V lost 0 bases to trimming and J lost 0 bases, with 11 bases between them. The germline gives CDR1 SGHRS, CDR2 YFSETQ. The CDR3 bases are TGCGCCAGCAGCTTGGTGCAGCAACATAGCACAGATACGCAGTATTTT. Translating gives CASSLVQQHSTDTQYF.

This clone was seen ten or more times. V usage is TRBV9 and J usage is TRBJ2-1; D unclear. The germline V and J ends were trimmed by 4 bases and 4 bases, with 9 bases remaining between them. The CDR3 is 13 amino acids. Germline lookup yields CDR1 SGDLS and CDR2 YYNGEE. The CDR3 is CASSNRSYNEQFF. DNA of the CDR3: TGTGCCAGCAGCAACCGGAGTTACAATGAGCAGTTCTTC.

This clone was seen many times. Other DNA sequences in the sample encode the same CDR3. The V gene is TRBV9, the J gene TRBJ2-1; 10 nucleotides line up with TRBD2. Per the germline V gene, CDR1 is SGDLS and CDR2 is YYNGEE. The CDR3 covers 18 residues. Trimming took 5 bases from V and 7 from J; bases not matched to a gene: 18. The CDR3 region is CASRAPEGTSEAENEQFF. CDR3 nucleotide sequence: TGTGCCAGCAGAGCCCCGGAGGGGACTAGCGAAGCGGAGAATGAGCAGTTCTTC.

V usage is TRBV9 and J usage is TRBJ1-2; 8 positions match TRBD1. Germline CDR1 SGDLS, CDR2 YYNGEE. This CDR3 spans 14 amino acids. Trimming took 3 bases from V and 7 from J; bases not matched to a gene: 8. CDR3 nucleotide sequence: TGTGCCAGCAGCGAGGCGACAGGGGAGGTTGGCTACACCTTC. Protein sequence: CASSEATGEVGYTF.

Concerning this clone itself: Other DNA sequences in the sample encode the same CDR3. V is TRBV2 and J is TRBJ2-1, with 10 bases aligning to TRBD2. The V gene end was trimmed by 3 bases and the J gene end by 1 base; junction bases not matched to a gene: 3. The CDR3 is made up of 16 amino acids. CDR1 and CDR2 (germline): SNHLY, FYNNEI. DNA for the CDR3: TGTGCCAGCAGTGATCCTAGCGGGGGATCCTACAATGAGCAGTTCTTC. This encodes CASSDPSGGSYNEQFF.

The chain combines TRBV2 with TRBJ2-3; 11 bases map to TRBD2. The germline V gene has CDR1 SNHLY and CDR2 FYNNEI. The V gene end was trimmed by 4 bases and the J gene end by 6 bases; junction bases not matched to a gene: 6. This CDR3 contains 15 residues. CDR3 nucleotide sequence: TGTGCCAGCAGTGTTTTAGCGGGAGGGGTTGATACGCAGTATTTT. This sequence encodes CASSVLAGGVDTQYF.

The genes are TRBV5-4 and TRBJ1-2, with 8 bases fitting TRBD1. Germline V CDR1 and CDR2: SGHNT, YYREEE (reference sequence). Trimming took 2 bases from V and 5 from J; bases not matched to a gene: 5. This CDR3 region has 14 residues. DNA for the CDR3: TGTGCCAGCAGCTTCGGACAGGGAATATATGGCTACACCTTC. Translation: CASSFGQGIYGYTF.

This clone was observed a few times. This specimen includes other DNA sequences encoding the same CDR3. The CDR3 loop is CASSFGLAGYEQYF. The CDR3 nucleotides read TGTGCCAGCAGCTTCGGACTAGCGGGGTACGAGCAGTACTTC. The gene calls are TRBV7-6 and TRBJ2-7; 12 bases fit TRBD2. The CDR3 is 14 residues long. After removal of 3 bases from V and 4 bases from J, the junction contained 1 base not matched to a gene. Looked up from germline, CDR1 is SGHVS and CDR2 is FNYEAQ. The full variable domain, rest sourced from reference TRBV7-6 and TRBJ2-7, is GAGVSQSPRYKVTKRGQDVALRCDPISGHVSLYWYRQALGQGPEFLTYFNYEAQQDKSGLPNDRFSAERPEGSISTLTIQRTEQRDSAMYRCASSFGLAGYEQYFGPGTRLTVT.

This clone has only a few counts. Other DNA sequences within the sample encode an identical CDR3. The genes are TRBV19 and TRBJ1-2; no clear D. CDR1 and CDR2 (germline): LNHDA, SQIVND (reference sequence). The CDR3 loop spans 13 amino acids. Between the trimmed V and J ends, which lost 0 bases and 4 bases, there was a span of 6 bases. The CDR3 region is CASSIDLRYGYTF. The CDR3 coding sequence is TGTGCCAGTAGTATAGATCTGCGCTATGGCTACACCTTC.

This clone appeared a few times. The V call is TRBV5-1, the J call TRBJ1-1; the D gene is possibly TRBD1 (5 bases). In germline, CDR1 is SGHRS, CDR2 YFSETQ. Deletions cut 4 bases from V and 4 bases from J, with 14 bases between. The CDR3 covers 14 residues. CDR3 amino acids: CASSDRMGGTEAFF. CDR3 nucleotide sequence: TGCGCCAGCAGCGACCGCATGGGGGGCACTGAAGCTTTCTTT.

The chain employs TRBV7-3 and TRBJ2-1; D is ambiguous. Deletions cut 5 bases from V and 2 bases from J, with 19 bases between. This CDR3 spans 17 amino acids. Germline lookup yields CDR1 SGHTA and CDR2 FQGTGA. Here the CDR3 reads CASSPASGIGTYNEQFF. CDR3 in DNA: TGTGCCAGCAGCCCAGCGAGTGGGATAGGTACCTACAATGAGCAGTTCTTC.

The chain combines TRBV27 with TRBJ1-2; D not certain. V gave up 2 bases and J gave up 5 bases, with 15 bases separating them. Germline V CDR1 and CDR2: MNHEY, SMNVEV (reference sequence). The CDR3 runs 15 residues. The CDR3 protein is CASSLVPLTGYGYTF. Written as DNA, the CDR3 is TGTGCCAGCAGTTTAGTTCCCCTGACGGGGTATGGCTACACCTTC.

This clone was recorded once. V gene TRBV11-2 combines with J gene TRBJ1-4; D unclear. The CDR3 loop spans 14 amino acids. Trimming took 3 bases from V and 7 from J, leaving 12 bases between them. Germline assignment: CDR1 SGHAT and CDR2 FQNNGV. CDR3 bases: TGTGCCAGCAGCTTTATTCGAGGTGGTGAAAAACTGTTTTTT. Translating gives CASSFIRGGEKLFF.

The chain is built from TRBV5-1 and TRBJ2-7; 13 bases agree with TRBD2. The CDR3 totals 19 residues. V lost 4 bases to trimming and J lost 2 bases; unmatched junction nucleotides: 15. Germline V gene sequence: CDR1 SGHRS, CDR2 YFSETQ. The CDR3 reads CASSRYRTSGSPTTYEQYF. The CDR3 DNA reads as TGCGCCAGCAGCCGATATAGGACTAGCGGGAGCCCTACAACCTACGAGCAGTACTTC.

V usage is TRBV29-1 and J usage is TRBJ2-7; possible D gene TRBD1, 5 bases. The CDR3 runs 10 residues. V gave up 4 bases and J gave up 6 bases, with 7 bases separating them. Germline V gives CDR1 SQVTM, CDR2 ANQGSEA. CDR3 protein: CSVGQSEQYF. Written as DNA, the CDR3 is TGCAGCGTTGGACAGAGCGAGCAGTACTTC.

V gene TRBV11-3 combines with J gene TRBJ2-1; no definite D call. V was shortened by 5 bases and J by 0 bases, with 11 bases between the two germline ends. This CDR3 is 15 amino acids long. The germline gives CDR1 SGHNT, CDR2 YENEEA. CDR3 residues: CASSGLGSSYNEQFF. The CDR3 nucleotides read TGTGCCAGCAGCGGCTTGGGCAGCTCCTACAATGAGCAGTTCTTC.

CDR3 in amino acids: CASSVAPAYNEQFF. CDR3 nucleotides: TGTGCCAGCAGCGTAGCTCCAGCCTACAATGAGCAGTTCTTC. The chain carries TRBV9 and TRBJ2-1; no clear D. The length of the CDR3 is 14 residues. V lost 0 bases and J 2 bases, leaving 6 bases between the germline ends. Germline lookup yields CDR1 SGDLS and CDR2 YYNGEE.

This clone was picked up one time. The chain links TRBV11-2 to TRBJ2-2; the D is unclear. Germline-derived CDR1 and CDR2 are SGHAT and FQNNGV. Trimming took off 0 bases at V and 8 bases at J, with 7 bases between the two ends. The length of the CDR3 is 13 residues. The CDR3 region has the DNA TGTGCCAGCAGCTTAGATAGATCAGGGGAGCTGTTTTTT. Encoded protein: CASSLDRSGELFF.

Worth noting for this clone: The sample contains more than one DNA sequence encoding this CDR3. CDR3 sequence (DNA): TGTGCCAGCAGTTACTCGGGAGGAGGCCAGCCCCAGCATTTT. Translation gives CASSYSGGGQPQHF. The chain combines TRBV6-6 with TRBJ1-5; D ambiguous. Trimming stripped 0 bases from V and 7 bases from J, with 10 bases between. Germline V lookup: CDR1 MNHNY, CDR2 SVGAGI (reference sequence). CDR3 size: 14 residues.

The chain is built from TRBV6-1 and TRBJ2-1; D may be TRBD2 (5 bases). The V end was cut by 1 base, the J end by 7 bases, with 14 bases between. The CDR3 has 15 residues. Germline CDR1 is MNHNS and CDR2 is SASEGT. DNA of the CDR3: TGTGCCAGCAGTGAAGAACGGGGAAGTGGGAATGAGCAGTTCTTC. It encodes CASSEERGSGNEQFF.